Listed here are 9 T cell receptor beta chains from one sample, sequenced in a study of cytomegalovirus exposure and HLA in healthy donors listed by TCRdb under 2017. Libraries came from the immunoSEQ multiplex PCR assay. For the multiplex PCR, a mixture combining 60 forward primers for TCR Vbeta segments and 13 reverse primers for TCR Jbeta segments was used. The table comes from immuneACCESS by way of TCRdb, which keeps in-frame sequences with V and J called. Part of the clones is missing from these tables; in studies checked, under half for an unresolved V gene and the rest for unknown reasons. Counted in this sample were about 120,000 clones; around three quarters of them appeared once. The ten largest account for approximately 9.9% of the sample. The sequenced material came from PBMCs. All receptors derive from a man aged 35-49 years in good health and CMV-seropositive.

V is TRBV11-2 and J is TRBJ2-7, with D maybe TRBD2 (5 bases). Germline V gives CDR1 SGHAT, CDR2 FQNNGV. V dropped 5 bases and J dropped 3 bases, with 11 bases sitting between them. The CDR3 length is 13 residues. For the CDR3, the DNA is TGTGCCAGCAGCCTCGGGGTACGCTACGAGCAGTACTTC. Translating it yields CASSLGVRYEQYF.

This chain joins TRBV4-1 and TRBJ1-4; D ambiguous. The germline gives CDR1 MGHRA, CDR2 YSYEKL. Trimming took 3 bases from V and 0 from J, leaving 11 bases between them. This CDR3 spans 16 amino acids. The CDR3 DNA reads TGCGCCAGCAGCCAGGGCCAACACGCAACTAATGAAAAACTGTTTTTT. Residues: CASSQGQHATNEKLFF.

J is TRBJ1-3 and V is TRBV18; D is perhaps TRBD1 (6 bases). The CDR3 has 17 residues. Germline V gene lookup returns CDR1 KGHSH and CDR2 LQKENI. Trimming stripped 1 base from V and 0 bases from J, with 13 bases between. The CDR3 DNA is TGTGCCAGCTCACCACGACGGGACACGACCTCTGGAAACACCATATATTTT. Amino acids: CASSPRRDTTSGNTIYF.

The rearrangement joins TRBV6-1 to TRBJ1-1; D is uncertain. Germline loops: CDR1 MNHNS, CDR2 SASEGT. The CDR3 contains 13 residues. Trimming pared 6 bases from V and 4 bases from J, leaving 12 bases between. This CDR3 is CASSQTGSTEAFF. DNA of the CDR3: TGTGCCAGCAGCCAGACGGGGAGCACTGAAGCTTTCTTT.

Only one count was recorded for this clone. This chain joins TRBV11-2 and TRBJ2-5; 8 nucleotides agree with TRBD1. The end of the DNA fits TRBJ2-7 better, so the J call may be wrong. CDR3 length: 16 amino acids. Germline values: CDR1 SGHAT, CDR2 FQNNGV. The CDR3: CASSRFKGQASYEQYF. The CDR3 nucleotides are TGTGCCAGCAGCCGGTTCAAGGGACAGGCCTCCTACGAGCAGTACTTC.

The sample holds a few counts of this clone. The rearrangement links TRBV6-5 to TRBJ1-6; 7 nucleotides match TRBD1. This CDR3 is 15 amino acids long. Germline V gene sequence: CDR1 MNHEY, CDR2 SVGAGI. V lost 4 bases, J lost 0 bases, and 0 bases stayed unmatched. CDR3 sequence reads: CASSWDSSYNSPLHF. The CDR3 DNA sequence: TGTGCCAGCAGTTGGGACAGCTCCTATAATTCACCCCTCCACTTT.

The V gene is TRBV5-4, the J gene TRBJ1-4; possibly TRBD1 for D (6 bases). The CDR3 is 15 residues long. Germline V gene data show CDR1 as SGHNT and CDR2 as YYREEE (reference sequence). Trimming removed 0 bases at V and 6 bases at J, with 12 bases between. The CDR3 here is CASSLASRGDEKLFF. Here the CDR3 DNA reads TGTGCCAGCAGCTTGGCTTCCAGGGGAGATGAAAAACTGTTTTTT.

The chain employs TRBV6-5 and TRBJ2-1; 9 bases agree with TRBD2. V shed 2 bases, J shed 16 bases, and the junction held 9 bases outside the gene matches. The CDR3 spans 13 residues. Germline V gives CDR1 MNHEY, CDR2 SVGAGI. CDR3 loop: CASSYRLAGREFF. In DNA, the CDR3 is TGTGCCAGCAGTTACCGGCTAGCGGGGAGGGAATTCTTC.

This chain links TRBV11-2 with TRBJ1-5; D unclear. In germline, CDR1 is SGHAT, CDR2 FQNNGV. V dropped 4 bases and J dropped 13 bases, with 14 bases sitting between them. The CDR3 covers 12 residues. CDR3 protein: CASSSGIGRQHF. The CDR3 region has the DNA TGTGCCAGCAGCTCCGGTATTGGCAGGCAGCATTTT.